The 20 T cell receptor beta chains listed next were all sequenced from one sample in a study of memory CD4+ T cells and cytomegalovirus serostatus. Assay: immunoSEQ multiplex PCR; the TCRdb copy retains only in-frame clones and omits some. The sample carries some 39,000 clones, roughly three quarters recorded once. The sort gate was single viable CD3+CD4+CD8-CD45RO+ cells for memory CD4+ T cells. Material for sequencing was memory CD4+ T cells from blood. The receptors derive from an adult in good health and CMV-seronegative.

The chain couples TRBV10-3 to TRBJ1-5, with D hard to call. CDR3 length equals 14 residues. Germline V gene sequence: CDR1 ENHRY, CDR2 SYGVKD. With 0 bases removed from V and 7 bases from J, the gap between germline ends came to 10 bases. CDR3: CAISESDGRQPQHF. CDR3 sequence (DNA): TGTGCCATCAGTGAGTCAGATGGCAGACAGCCCCAGCATTTT.

This rearrangement joins TRBV5-4 to TRBJ1-1; possible D gene TRBD1, 6 bases. V lost 1 base to trimming and J lost 1 base, with 11 bases between them. The CDR3 consists of 15 residues. Germline loops: CDR1 SGHNT, CDR2 YYREEE (reference sequence). The CDR3 nucleotides read TGTGCCAGCAGCTTGTACCGGGGGGCGAACACTGAAGCTTTCTTT. Protein sequence: CASSLYRGANTEAFF.

The J gene is TRBJ2-7, the V gene TRBV7-9, with TRBD2 matching over 7 bases. V lost 0 bases, J lost 2 bases, and 4 bases stayed unmatched. In germline, CDR1 is SEHNR, CDR2 FQNEAQ (reference sequence). This CDR3 region has 15 residues. As DNA, the CDR3 is TGTGCCAGCAGCTTAGCAAACAGCGGGGCCTACGAGCAGTACTTC. Translated, it gives CASSLANSGAYEQYF.

This CDR3 is CASKRGGASYEQYF. The CDR3 nucleotides are TGTGCCAGCAAGAGGGGCGGGGCCTCCTACGAGCAGTACTTC. The chain joins TRBV6-5 to TRBJ2-7; TRBD2 might be the D (6 bases). Trimming stripped 7 bases from V and 0 bases from J, with 13 bases between. Germline CDR1 is MNHEY and CDR2 is SVGAGI. There are 14 residues in the CDR3.

The chain combines TRBV19 with TRBJ1-2; D remains ambiguous. This CDR3 is 12 amino acids long. The V end lost 4 bases, the J end lost 8 bases, and 11 bases lay between the germline ends. Germline loops: CDR1 LNHDA, CDR2 SQIVND (reference sequence). The DNA for the CDR3 is TGTGCCAGTAGTACTAGAATAGGAGGCTACACCTTC. Protein sequence: CASSTRIGGYTF.

V and J are TRBV9 and TRBJ1-2; D not resolved. CDR1 is SGDLS and CDR2 is YYNGEE in the germline V gene. The CDR3 is made up of 12 amino acids. Trimming took off 3 bases at V and 12 bases at J, with 15 bases between the two ends. In DNA form, the CDR3 reads TGTGCCAGCAGCGCGGACCGAGGGAGCCACACCTTC. The encoded protein is CASSADRGSHTF.

The rearrangement uses TRBV10-3 and TRBJ2-7, with D possibly being TRBD1 or TRBD2 (6 bases each). CDR3 length: 14 amino acids. V lost 10 bases and J 7 bases, leaving 23 bases between the germline ends. Germline CDR1 and CDR2: ENHRY and SYGVKD. The CDR3: CASGTRGGSGEQYF. DNA for the CDR3: TGTGCCAGCGGGACACGAGGGGGATCGGGGGAGCAGTACTTC.

The chain employs TRBV6-1 and TRBJ2-3; D possibly corresponds to TRBD2 (6 bases). This CDR3 is built from 16 residues. Trimming pared 4 bases from V and 3 bases from J, leaving 17 bases between. Per the germline V gene, CDR1 is MNHNS and CDR2 is SASEGT. The CDR3 DNA sequence: TGTGCCAGCAGTGTTCGTCAGACTAGTGGTACAGATACGCAGTATTTT. Protein sequence: CASSVRQTSGTDTQYF.

The genes are TRBV4-2 and TRBJ2-5; perhaps TRBD2 as D (5 bases). The V gene's germline CDR1 is LGHNA and CDR2 YNFKEQ. The CDR3 spans 15 residues. V dropped 0 bases and J dropped 7 bases, with 15 bases sitting between them. Here the CDR3 reads CASSQEVTTLGTQYF. CDR3 sequence (DNA): TGTGCCAGCAGCCAAGAGGTGACTACCCTGGGGACCCAGTACTTC.

V is TRBV10-3 and J is TRBJ2-5, with 13 bases aligning to TRBD2. The V gene end was trimmed by 4 bases and the J gene end by 0 bases; junction bases not matched to a gene: 2. The CDR3 extends over 16 amino acids. Germline CDR1 reads ENHRY; CDR2 reads SYGVKD. The CDR3 coding sequence is TGTGCCATCAGTGGGGGGACTAGCGGGGACCAAGAGACCCAGTACTTC. This codes for CAISGGTSGDQETQYF.

This sequence joins TRBV5-1 and TRBJ2-2; D is unclear. The CDR3 spans 12 residues. The ends were cut back, 7 bases at V and 6 bases at J, with 10 bases in the middle. CDR1 is SGHRS and CDR2 is YFSETQ in the germline V gene. The CDR3 region is CASSEGAGELFF. CDR3 in DNA: TGCGCCAGCTCAGAAGGCGCCGGGGAGCTGTTTTTT.

The rearrangement joins TRBV7-7 to TRBJ1-3; TRBD1 matches 7 bases. Germline CDR1 is SSHAT and CDR2 is FNYEAQ (reference sequence). The J segment lost 4 bases and the V segment lost 5 bases, leaving 2 bases of the junction unmatched. CDR3 length equals 13 residues. The CDR3 loop is CASSTGQGNTIYF. The CDR3 nucleotides read TGTGCCAGCAGCACGGGACAGGGAAACACCATATATTTT.

The rearrangement joins TRBV7-9 to TRBJ1-4; a weak D match, TRBD1 (5 bases). V was pared by 1 base and J by 8 bases, with 8 bases between. The CDR3 length is 13 residues. Germline lookup yields CDR1 SEHNR and CDR2 FQNEAQ (reference sequence). The CDR3 sequence: CASSLEAGEKLFF. In DNA, the CDR3 is TGTGCCAGCAGCTTAGAGGCAGGGGAAAAACTGTTTTTT. The whole variable domain, filled in from reference TRBV7-9 and TRBJ1-4, reads DTGVSQNPRHKITKRGQNVTFRCDPISEHNRLYWYRQTLGQGPEFLTYFQNEAQLEKSRLLSDRFSAERPKGSFSTLEIQRTEQGDSAMYLCASSLEAGEKLFFGSGTQLSVL.

This clone came up a few times. This sequence joins TRBV13 and TRBJ2-7; D possibly matches TRBD1 or TRBD2 (5 bases each). Germline V gives CDR1 PRHDT, CDR2 FYEKMQ (reference sequence). Trimming shortened V by 5 bases and J by 3 bases, and 11 bases separated the two germline ends. The CDR3 sequence is 13 residues long. CDR3 DNA sequence: TGTGCCAGCAGCGACCCGAGGGGCTACGAGCAGTACTTC. This sequence encodes CASSDPRGYEQYF.

The V call is TRBV6-5, the J call TRBJ2-1; D perhaps matches TRBD2 (7 bases). CDR3 length: 14 residues. Germline V gives CDR1 MNHEY, CDR2 SVGAGI. The V end lost 6 bases, the J end lost 9 bases, and 18 bases lay between the germline ends. DNA of the CDR3: TGTGCCAGCAGGGGGGGGGCGGTTGTGCTTGAGCAGTTCTTC. It codes for CASRGGAVVLEQFF.

This chain links TRBV5-1 with TRBJ2-1; D possibly corresponds to TRBD2 (5 bases). This CDR3 has 15 residues. Germline CDR1 SGHRS, CDR2 YFSETQ. Trimming took 1 base from V and 8 from J, leaving 16 bases between them. CDR3 nucleotide sequence: TGCGCCAGCAGCTTGCTCTTGCCGGGGATCGATGAGCAGTTCTTC. Residues: CASSLLLPGIDEQFF.

This chain joins TRBV4-1 and TRBJ2-7; D remains unclear. This CDR3 spans 16 amino acids. Germline V gives CDR1 MGHRA, CDR2 YSYEKL. The germline V and J ends were trimmed by 0 bases and 0 bases, with 12 bases remaining between them. The CDR3 sequence: CASSQDTQLSSYEQYF. Here the CDR3 DNA reads TGCGCCAGCAGCCAAGATACTCAACTCAGCTCCTACGAGCAGTACTTC.

The genes are TRBV7-6 and TRBJ2-7; a weak D match, TRBD2 (5 bases). V was pared by 1 base and J by 2 bases, with 15 bases between. The CDR3 contains 16 residues. CDR1 is SGHVS, CDR2 FNYEAQ, per germline. As DNA, the CDR3 is TGTGCCAGCAGCTTAGGTGGGAGAGGCAGACCCTACGAGCAGTACTTC. This translates into CASSLGGRGRPYEQYF.

The rearrangement links TRBV18 to TRBJ2-1, with D perhaps matching TRBD1 (6 bases). Germline values: CDR1 KGHSH, CDR2 LQKENI. The CDR3 contains 15 residues. V lost 6 bases to trimming and J lost 6 bases, with 18 bases between them. The CDR3 DNA reads as TGTGCCAGCTCCTTAAGCTCGGCAGGGGTCAATGAGCAGTTCTTC. Amino acid sequence: CASSLSSAGVNEQFF.

This chain links TRBV7-2 with TRBJ1-3; 7 bases align to TRBD1. The CDR3 covers 13 residues. CDR1 is SGHTA and CDR2 is FQGNSA in the germline V gene. The J segment lost 8 bases and the V segment lost 5 bases, leaving 6 bases of the junction unmatched. CDR3 loop: CASSTDREDTIYF. CDR3 in DNA: TGTGCCAGCAGCACCGACAGGGAGGACACCATATATTTT.